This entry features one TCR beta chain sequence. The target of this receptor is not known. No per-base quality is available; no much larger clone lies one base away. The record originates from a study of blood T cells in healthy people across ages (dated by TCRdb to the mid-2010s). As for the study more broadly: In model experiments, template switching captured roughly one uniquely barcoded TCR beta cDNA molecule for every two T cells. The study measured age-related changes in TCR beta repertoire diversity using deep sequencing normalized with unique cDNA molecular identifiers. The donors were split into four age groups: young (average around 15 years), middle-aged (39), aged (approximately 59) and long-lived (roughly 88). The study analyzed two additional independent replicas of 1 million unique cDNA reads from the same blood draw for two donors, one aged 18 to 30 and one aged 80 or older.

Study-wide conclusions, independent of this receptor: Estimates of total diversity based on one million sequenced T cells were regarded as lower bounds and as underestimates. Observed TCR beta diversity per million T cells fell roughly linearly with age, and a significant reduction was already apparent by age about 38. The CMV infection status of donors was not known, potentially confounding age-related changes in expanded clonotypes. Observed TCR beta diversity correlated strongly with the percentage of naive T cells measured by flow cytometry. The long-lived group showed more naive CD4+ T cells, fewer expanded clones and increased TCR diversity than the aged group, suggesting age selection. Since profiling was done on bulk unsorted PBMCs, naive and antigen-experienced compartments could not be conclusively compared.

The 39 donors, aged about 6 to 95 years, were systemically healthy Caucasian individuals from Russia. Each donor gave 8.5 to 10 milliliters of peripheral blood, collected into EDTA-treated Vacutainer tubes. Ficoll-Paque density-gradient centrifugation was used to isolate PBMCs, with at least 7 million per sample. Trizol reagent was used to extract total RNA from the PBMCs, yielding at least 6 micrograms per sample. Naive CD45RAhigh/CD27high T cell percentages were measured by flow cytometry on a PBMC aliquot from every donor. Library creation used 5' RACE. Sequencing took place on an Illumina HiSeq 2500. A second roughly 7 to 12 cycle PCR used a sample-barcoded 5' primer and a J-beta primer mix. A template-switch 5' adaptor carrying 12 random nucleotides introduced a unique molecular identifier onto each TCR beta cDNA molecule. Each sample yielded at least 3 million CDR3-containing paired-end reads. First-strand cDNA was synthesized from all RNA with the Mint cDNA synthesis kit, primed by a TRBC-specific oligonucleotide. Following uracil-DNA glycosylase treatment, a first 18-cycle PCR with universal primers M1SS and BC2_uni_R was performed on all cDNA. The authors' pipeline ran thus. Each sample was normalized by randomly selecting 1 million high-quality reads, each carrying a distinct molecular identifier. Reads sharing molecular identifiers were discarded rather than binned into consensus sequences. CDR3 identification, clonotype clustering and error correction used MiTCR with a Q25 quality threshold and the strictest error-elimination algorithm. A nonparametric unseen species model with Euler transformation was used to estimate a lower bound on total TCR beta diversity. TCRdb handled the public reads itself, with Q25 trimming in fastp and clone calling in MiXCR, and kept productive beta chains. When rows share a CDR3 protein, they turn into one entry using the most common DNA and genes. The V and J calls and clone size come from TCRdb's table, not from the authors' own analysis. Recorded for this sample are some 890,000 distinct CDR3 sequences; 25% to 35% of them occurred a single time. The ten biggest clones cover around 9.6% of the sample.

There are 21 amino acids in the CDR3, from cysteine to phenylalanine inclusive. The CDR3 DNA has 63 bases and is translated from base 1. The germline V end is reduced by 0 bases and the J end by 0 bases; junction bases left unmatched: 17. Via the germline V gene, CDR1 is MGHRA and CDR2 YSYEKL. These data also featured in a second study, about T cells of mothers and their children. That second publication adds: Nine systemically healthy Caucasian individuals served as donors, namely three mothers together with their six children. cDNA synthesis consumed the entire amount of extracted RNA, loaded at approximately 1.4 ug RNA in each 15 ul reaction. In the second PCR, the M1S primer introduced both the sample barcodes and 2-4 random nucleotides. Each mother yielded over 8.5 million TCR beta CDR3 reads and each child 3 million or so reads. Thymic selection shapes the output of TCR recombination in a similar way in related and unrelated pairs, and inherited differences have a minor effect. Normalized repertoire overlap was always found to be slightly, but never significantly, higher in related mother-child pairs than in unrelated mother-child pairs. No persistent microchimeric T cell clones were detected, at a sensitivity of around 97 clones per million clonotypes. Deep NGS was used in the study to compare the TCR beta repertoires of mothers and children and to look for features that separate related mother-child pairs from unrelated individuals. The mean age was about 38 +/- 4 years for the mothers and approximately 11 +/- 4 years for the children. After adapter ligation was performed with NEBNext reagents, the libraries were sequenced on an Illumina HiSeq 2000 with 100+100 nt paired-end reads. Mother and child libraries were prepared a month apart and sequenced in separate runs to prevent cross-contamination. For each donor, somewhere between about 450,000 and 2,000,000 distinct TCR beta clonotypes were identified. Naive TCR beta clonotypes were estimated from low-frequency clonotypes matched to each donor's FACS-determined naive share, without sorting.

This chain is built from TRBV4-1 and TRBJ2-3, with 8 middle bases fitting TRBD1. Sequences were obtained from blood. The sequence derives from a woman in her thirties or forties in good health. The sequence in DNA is TGCGCCAGCAGCCAAGATTGGGGCAGGGGGCGACCCGAATCTAGCACAGATACGCAGTATTTT. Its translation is CASSQDWGRGRPESSTDTQYF.